The 30 T cell receptor beta chains below all came from one sample that was sequenced in a study of T cells in localized non-small cell lung cancer. Clones were read by immunoSEQ multiplex PCR, and TCRdb kept only the in-frame ones, dropping some. The sample lists approximately 31,000 clones, approximately 78% occurring once. Sample: peripheral blood, taken before any cancer treatment. Source of these receptors: a male donor aged 60 or older with stage II squamous cell lung carcinoma.

The chain links TRBV10-3 to TRBJ1-1; the match to TRBD1 covers 12 bases. The junction had 6 bases not matched to a gene; V was cut back by 6 bases and J by 4 bases. Germline CDR1 reads ENHRY; CDR2 reads SYGVKD. The CDR3 consists of 15 residues. The CDR3 region is CAISGTGGYGTEAFF. The CDR3 DNA sequence: TGTGCCATCAGCGGGACAGGGGGCTATGGCACTGAAGCTTTCTTT.

The chain links TRBV7-8 to TRBJ1-5, with D maybe TRBD1 (5 bases). Trimming took 4 bases from V and 4 from J, leaving 26 bases between them. The CDR3 spans 19 residues. Germline loops: CDR1 SGHVS, CDR2 FQNEAQ. The CDR3 loop reads CASSSLGWGDGTVNQPQHF. In nucleotides, the CDR3 is TGTGCCAGCAGCTCTTTAGGGTGGGGAGACGGGACTGTGAATCAGCCCCAGCATTTT. Complete variable domain (other parts from reference TRBV7-8 and TRBJ1-5): GAGVSQSPRYKVAKRGQDVALRCDPISGHVSLFWYQQALGQGPEFLTYFQNEAQLDKSGLPSDRFFAERPEGSVSTLKIQRTQQEDSAVYLCASSSLGWGDGTVNQPQHFGDGTRLSIL.

The chain carries TRBV5-1 and TRBJ2-3, with D uncertain. V lost 3 bases and J 4 bases, leaving 18 bases between the germline ends. Germline loops: CDR1 SGHRS, CDR2 YFSETQ. The CDR3 length is 16 residues. In DNA, the CDR3 is TGCGCCAGCAGCTCGGGCGACTTCCGCCCCCCAGATACGCAGTATTTT. It is translated as CASSSGDFRPPDTQYF.

Comment on this clone: Other DNA sequences in the same sample also yield this CDR3. The chain uses TRBV12-5 and TRBJ2-3; D is unresolved. The germline V and J ends were trimmed by 5 bases and 2 bases, with 5 bases remaining between them. Germline assignment: CDR1 LGHNT and CDR2 FRNRAP. The CDR3 spans 12 residues. This chain's CDR3 is CASGPDTDTQYF. Written as DNA, the CDR3 is TGTGCTAGTGGTCCCGACACAGATACGCAGTATTTT. Based on the CDR3 plus reference TRBV12-5 and TRBJ2-3, the full variable domain is DARVTQTPRHKVTEMGQEVTMRCQPILGHNTVFWYRQTMMQGLELLAYFRNRAPLDDSGMPKDRFSAEMPDATLATLKIQPSEPRDSAVYFCASGPDTDTQYFGPGTRLTVL.

This rearrangement joins TRBV5-8 to TRBJ2-1; D possibly corresponds to TRBD2 (6 bases). The CDR3 consists of 16 residues. V lost 5 bases and J 4 bases, leaving 19 bases between the germline ends. Germline CDR1 reads SGHTS; CDR2 reads YDEGEE. In DNA form, the CDR3 reads TGTGCCAGCAGGGTCCGGGGGAGCGGTGCTTACAATGAGCAGTTCTTC. Protein: CASRVRGSGAYNEQFF.

The chain carries TRBV5-4 and TRBJ1-3, with a tentative D call TRBD1 (6 bases). Germline CDR1 reads SGHNT; CDR2 reads YYREEE (reference sequence). CDR3 size: 15 residues. Deletions cut 4 bases from V and 1 base from J, with 12 bases between. CDR3 region: CASSALQGSGNTIYF. The CDR3 DNA sequence: TGTGCCAGCAGCGCCTTACAGGGATCTGGAAACACCATATATTTT.

This chain links TRBV29-1 with TRBJ2-3; unclear D gene. The CDR3 totals 12 residues. Germline CDR1 and CDR2: SQVTM and ANQGSEA. V gave up 7 bases and J gave up 4 bases, with 12 bases separating them. Written as DNA, the CDR3 is TGCAGCGGGGCGGTTAGGGCAGATACGCAGTATTTT. This gives the protein CSGAVRADTQYF.

The chain uses TRBV5-1 and TRBJ1-1, with D perhaps matching TRBD1 (6 bases). Germline assignment: CDR1 SGHRS and CDR2 YFSETQ. This CDR3 contains 14 residues. Trimming took 4 bases from V and 5 from J, leaving 15 bases between them. The CDR3 reads CASSPSGDGTEAFF. CDR3 nucleotide sequence: TGCGCCAGCAGCCCCTCAGGGGATGGGACTGAAGCTTTCTTT. Full variable domain (outside the CDR3, taken from reference TRBV5-1 and TRBJ1-1): KAGVTQTPRYLIKTRGQQVTLSCSPISGHRSVSWYQQTPGQGLQFLFEYFSETQRNKGNFPGRFSGRQFSNSRSEMNVSTLELGDSALYLCASSPSGDGTEAFFGQGTRLTVV.

In this sample, this clone turned up a few times. The chain combines TRBV4-1 with TRBJ1-2; 7 bases map to TRBD1. The CDR3 loop spans 15 amino acids. Looked up from germline, CDR1 is MGHRA and CDR2 is YSYEKL. Losses at the gene ends were 6 bases for V and 2 bases for J; bases not matched to a gene: 9. CDR3: CASRSYRGPNYGYTF. In DNA, the CDR3 is TGCGCCAGCAGGTCTTACAGGGGTCCCAACTATGGCTACACCTTC.

The gene calls are TRBV15 and TRBJ1-5; D is possibly TRBD1 (6 bases). V shed 3 bases and J shed 4 bases, with 16 bases lying between them. This CDR3 is built from 16 residues. Germline V gene lookup returns CDR1 LNHNV and CDR2 YYDKDF (reference sequence). The CDR3 sequence is CATSSATGLFNQPQHF. The CDR3 DNA reads TGTGCCACCAGCAGCGCCACAGGGCTCTTTAATCAGCCCCAGCATTTT.

This sequence joins TRBV7-9 and TRBJ2-7; TRBD1 is a possible D gene (5 bases). Germline CDR1 is SEHNR and CDR2 is FQNEAQ (reference sequence). The CDR3 extends over 16 amino acids. V was clipped by 2 bases and J by 5 bases, with 19 bases between them. In DNA, the CDR3 is TGTGCCAGCAGCTTAAATCCAGGGCGTTCCCTGGACGAGCAGTACTTC. Its translation: CASSLNPGRSLDEQYF.

V usage is TRBV11-2 and J usage is TRBJ2-7, with D possibly matching TRBD1 (5 bases). Germline lookup yields CDR1 SGHAT and CDR2 FQNNGV. The V gene lost 1 base and the J gene lost 0 bases, with 10 bases spanning the gap. This CDR3 has 15 residues. CDR3 protein: CASSLGRVSSYEQYF. CDR3 bases: TGTGCCAGCAGCTTAGGCAGGGTCAGCTCCTACGAGCAGTACTTC.

The CDR3 nucleotides are TGTGCCAGCAGCCCGGGACAGGGTGGCGCCGGGGAGCTGTTTTTT. Translating gives CASSPGQGGAGELFF. The V call is TRBV11-3, the J call TRBJ2-2, with 9 bases that match TRBD1. Germline V gene lookup returns CDR1 SGHNT and CDR2 YENEEA. The V segment lost 5 bases and the J segment 6 bases; nucleotides outside the gene matches: 7. CDR3 length equals 15 residues.

The V gene is TRBV7-9, the J gene TRBJ2-2; D is undetermined. V was pared by 5 bases and J by 1 base, with 11 bases between. Germline CDR1 reads SEHNR; CDR2 reads FQNEAQ (reference sequence). This CDR3 contains 15 residues. The CDR3 region is CASSPPLMNTGELFF. The CDR3 nucleotides read TGTGCCAGCAGCCCGCCCTTAATGAACACCGGGGAGCTGTTTTTT.

This clone has a single count. The chain recombines TRBV5-4 with TRBJ2-2, with TRBD1 matching over 8 bases. This CDR3 is 13 amino acids long. Germline V lookup: CDR1 SGHNT, CDR2 YYREEE (reference sequence). The trim removed 4 bases at V and 6 bases at J, leaving 2 bases unmatched. For the CDR3, the DNA is TGTGCCAGCAGCAGGACAGGGCCCGGGGAGCTGTTTTTT. It codes for CASSRTGPGELFF.

The V call is TRBV25-1, the J call TRBJ2-3; 10 nucleotides line up with TRBD2. Germline values: CDR1 MGHDK, CDR2 SYGVNS. V shed 3 bases and J 6 bases; nucleotides not matched to a gene: 6. The CDR3 runs to 15 residues. CDR3 region: CASSDLSGRADTQYF. Here the CDR3 DNA reads TGTGCCAGCAGTGACCTAAGCGGGAGGGCGGATACGCAGTATTTT.

V gene TRBV5-1 combines with J gene TRBJ2-7, with D maybe TRBD2 (5 bases). The CDR3 is 15 residues long. Germline CDR1 SGHRS, CDR2 YFSETQ. Trimming stripped 2 bases from V and 0 bases from J, with 12 bases between. The CDR3 spells CASSLTGYHSYEQYF. The DNA for the CDR3 is TGCGCCAGCAGCTTAACGGGGTACCACTCCTACGAGCAGTACTTC.

The chain carries TRBV18 and TRBJ2-5, with D possibly being TRBD1 or TRBD2 (5 bases each). V shed 3 bases and J shed 2 bases, with 19 bases lying between them. The germline CDR1 and CDR2 sequences are KGHSH and LQKENI. The CDR3 loop spans 17 amino acids. The CDR3 DNA reads as TGTGCCAGCTCACCGGAAACCTGGGGGTTGGGACAAGAGACCCAGTACTTC. Protein product: CASSPETWGLGQETQYF.

The chain combines TRBV19 with TRBJ1-1; no clear D. The CDR3 is 15 residues long. Germline V gives CDR1 LNHDA, CDR2 SQIVND (reference sequence). Trimming pared 6 bases from V and 4 bases from J, leaving 18 bases between. In nucleotides, the CDR3 is TGTGCCAGTAGCCCCGGTCCTCCCACGAGCACTGAAGCTTTCTTT. This codes for CASSPGPPTSTEAFF. The full variable domain, in which reference TRBV19 and TRBJ1-1 provide the parts outside the CDR3, is DGGITQSPKYLFRKEGQNVTLSCEQNLNHDAMYWYRQDPGQGLRLIYYSQIVNDFQKGDIAEGYSVSREKKESFPLTVTSAQKNPTAFYLCASSPGPPTSTEAFFGQGTRLTVV.

V gene TRBV5-1 combines with J gene TRBJ1-1; TRBD1 aligns across 12 bases. Per germline, CDR1 SGHRS and CDR2 YFSETQ. This CDR3 region has 16 residues. V lost 6 bases and J lost 1; bases outside the gene matches: 7. CDR3 coding DNA: TGCGCCAGCAACCCGGGACAGGGGGCATGGAACACTGAAGCTTTCTTT. Its protein product is CASNPGQGAWNTEAFF.

This clone was detected a few times. The chain carries TRBV6-9 and TRBJ2-4; D ambiguous. Trimming stripped 6 bases from V and 6 bases from J, with 15 bases between. Per germline, CDR1 MNHGY and CDR2 SVAAGI. The length of the CDR3 is 14 residues. The CDR3 reads CASSLSPYGNIQYF. The CDR3 nucleotides are TGTGCCAGCAGCTTATCACCCTACGGAAACATTCAGTACTTC.

This clone appeared a few times. Other DNA sequences in the same sample also yield this CDR3. The rearrangement links TRBV9 to TRBJ1-1; 10 bases fit TRBD1. CDR3 length equals 15 residues. J lost 5 bases, V lost 3 bases, and 7 bases had no gene match. Germline V lookup: CDR1 SGDLS, CDR2 YYNGEE. The DNA for the CDR3 is TGTGCCAGCAGCGCCTGGGACAGGGGAGGGACTGAAGCTTTCTTT. It is translated as CASSAWDRGGTEAFF.

The V call is TRBV9, the J call TRBJ2-3; 8 bases agree with TRBD2. J lost 0 bases, V lost 1 base, and 10 bases had no gene match. The CDR3 sequence is 18 residues long. Germline loops: CDR1 SGDLS, CDR2 YYNGEE. The CDR3 region has the DNA TGTGCCAGCAGCGTACGAGTCGAGCGGGGGTACAGCACAGATACGCAGTATTTT. It encodes CASSVRVERGYSTDTQYF.

The J gene is TRBJ2-5, the V gene TRBV12-2. TRBV12-2 is marked as a pseudogene. The length of the CDR3 is 12 residues. CDR3 in amino acids: CASRLIQETQYF. The CDR3 bases are TGTGCAAGTCGCTTAATCCAAGAGACCCAGTACTTC.

The chain joins TRBV6-6 to TRBJ1-5; D is unclear. Germline assignment: CDR1 MNHNY and CDR2 SVGAGI (reference sequence). This CDR3 spans 12 amino acids. V was pared by 5 bases and J by 11 bases, with 13 bases between. The CDR3 sequence is CASSIAGRTQHF. CDR3 DNA: TGTGCCAGCAGTATTGCGGGTAGGACCCAGCATTTT.

This clone was seen only once. This chain connects TRBV5-6 to TRBJ2-4, with TRBD2 identical over 7 bases. Germline CDR1 and CDR2: SGHDT and YYEEEE. J gave up 1 base and V 2 bases, and 15 bases lay outside the gene matches. CDR3 length equals 19 residues. The CDR3 nucleotides read TGTGCCAGCAGCTTATTGAGGGGTGGGAGGGCTAGTGCCAAAAACATTCAGTACTTC. It yields the protein CASSLLRGGRASAKNIQYF.

The chain uses TRBV4-2 and TRBJ1-6, with D unclear. The ends were cut back, 0 bases at V and 9 bases at J, with 15 bases in the middle. Germline-derived CDR1 and CDR2 are LGHNA and YNFKEQ. This CDR3 spans 16 amino acids. The chain's CDR3 is CASSQDVPRNGSPLHF. The CDR3 DNA follows: TGTGCCAGCAGCCAAGATGTCCCCAGAAATGGTTCACCCCTCCACTTT.

The chain employs TRBV5-1 and TRBJ1-1, with TRBD1 as a possible D gene (6 bases). The V and J ends lost 4 bases and 6 bases respectively, with 13 bases between them. CDR3 length: 13 amino acids. Germline lookup yields CDR1 SGHRS and CDR2 YFSETQ. CDR3 DNA sequence: TGCGCCAGCAGCGTCAACAGGGACGCTGAAGCTTTCTTT. This gives the protein CASSVNRDAEAFF.

CDR3 in amino acids: CAWAGDSGGDTDTQYF. The CDR3, as DNA: TGTGCCTGGGCCGGAGACTCCGGGGGTGACACAGATACGCAGTATTTT. V usage is TRBV30 and J usage is TRBJ2-3; a weak D match, TRBD2 (6 bases). Trimming shortened V by 5 bases and J by 2 bases, and 20 bases separated the two germline ends. The CDR3 sequence is 16 residues long. CDR1 and CDR2 from the germline V gene are GTSNPN and SVGIG (reference sequence).

The chain employs TRBV7-8 and TRBJ2-2; tentative D call: TRBD2 (5 bases). Germline V CDR1 and CDR2: SGHVS, FQNEAQ. V was shortened by 2 bases and J by 1 base, with 14 bases between the two germline ends. This CDR3 is 17 amino acids long. The CDR3 nucleotides read TGTGCCAGCAGCTTACGCGGGCAGTATGAGAACACCGGGGAGCTGTTTTTT. Protein sequence: CASSLRGQYENTGELFF.